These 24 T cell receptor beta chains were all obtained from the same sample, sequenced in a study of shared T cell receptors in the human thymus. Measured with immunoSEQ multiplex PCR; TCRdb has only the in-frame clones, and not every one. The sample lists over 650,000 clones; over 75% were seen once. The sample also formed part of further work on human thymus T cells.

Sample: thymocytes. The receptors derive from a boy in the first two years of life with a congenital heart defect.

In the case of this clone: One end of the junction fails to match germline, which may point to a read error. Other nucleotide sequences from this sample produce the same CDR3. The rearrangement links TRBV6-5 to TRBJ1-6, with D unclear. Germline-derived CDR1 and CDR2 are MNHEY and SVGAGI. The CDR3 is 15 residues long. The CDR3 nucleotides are TGTGCCAGCAGTTACCGTTTCGGGTATAATTCCCCCCTCCACTTT. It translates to CASSYRFGYNSPLHF.

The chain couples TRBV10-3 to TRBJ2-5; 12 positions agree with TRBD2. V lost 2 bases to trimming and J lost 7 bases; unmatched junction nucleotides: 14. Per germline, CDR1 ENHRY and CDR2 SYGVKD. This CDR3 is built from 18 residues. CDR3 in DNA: TGTGCCATCAGTGAGCCTCAAGCTAGCGGGAGGGCACAGGGGACCCAGTACTTC. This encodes CAISEPQASGRAQGTQYF.

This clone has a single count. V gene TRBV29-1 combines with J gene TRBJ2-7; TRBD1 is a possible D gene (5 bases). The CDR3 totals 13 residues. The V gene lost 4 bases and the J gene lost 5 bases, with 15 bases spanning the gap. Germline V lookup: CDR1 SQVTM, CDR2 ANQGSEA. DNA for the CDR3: TGCAGCGTTGCGAGACAGCTAAAAAACGAGCAGTACTTC. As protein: CSVARQLKNEQYF.

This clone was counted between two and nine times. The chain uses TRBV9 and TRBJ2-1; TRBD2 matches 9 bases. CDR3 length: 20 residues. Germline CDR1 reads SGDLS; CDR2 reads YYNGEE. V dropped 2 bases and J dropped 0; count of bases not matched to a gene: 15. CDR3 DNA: TGTGCCAGCAGCGTCCAGCCAGCGGGAGGTTCAACCAACTCCTACAATGAGCAGTTCTTC. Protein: CASSVQPAGGSTNSYNEQFF.

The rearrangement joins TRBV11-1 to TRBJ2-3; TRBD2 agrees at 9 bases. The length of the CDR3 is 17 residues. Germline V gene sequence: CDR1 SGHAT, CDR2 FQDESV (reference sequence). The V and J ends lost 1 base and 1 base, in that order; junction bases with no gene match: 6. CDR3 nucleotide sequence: TGTGCCAGCAGCTTAGAGAGGGGACTAGCCCGCACAGATACGCAGTATTTT. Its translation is CASSLERGLARTDTQYF.

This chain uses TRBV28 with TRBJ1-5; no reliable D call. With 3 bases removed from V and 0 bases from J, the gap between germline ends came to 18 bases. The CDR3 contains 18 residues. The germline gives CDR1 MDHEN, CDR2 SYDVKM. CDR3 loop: CASSFETRVEYSNQPQHF. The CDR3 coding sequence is TGTGCCAGCAGTTTCGAGACGAGGGTTGAGTATAGCAATCAGCCCCAGCATTTT. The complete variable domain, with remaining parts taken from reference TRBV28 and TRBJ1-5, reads DVKVTQSSRYLVKRTGEKVFLECVQDMDHENMFWYRQDPGLGLRLIYFSYDVKMKEKGDIPEGYSVSREKKERFSLILESASTNQTSMYLCASSFETRVEYSNQPQHFGDGTRLSIL.

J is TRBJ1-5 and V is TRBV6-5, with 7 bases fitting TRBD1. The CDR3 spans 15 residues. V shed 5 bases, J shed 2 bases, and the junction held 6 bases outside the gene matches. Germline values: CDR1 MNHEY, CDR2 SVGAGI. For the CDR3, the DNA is TGTGCCAGCAGTGCTAAGGGGGCTGGCAATCAGCCCCAGCATTTT. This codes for CASSAKGAGNQPQHF.

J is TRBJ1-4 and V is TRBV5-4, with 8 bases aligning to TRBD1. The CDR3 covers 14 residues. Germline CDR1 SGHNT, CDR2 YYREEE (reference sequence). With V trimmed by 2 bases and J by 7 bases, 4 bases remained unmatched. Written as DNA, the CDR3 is TGTGCCAGCAGCTTCAGGGGGCCAGTTGAAAAACTGTTTTTT. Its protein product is CASSFRGPVEKLFF.

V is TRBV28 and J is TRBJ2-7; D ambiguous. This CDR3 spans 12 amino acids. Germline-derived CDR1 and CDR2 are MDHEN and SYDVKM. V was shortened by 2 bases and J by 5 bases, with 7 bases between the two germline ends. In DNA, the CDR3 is TGTGCCAGCAGTTTAGTATCCCACGAGCAGTACTTC. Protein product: CASSLVSHEQYF.

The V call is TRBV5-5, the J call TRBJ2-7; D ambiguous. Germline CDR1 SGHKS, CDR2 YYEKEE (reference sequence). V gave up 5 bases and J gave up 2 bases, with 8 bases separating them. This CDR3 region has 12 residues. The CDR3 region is CASRYIAYEQYF. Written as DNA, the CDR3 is TGTGCCAGCAGGTACATTGCCTACGAGCAGTACTTC. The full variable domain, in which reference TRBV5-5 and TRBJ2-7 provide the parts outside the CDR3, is DAGVTQSPTHLIKTRGQQVTLRCSPISGHKSVSWYQQVLGQGPQFIFQYYEKEERGRGNFPDRFSARQFPNYSSELNVNALLLGDSALYLCASRYIAYEQYFGPGTRLTVT.

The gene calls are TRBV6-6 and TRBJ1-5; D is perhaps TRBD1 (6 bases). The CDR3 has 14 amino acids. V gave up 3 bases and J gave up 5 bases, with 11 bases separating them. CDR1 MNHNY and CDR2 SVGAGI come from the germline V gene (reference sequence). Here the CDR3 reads CASSYRTAHQPQHF. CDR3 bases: TGTGCCAGCAGTTATAGGACAGCGCATCAGCCCCAGCATTTT.

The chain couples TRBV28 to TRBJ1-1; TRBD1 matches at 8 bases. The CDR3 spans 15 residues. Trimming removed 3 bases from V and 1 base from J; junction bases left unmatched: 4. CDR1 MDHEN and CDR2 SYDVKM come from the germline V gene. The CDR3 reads CASSFSRGRNTEAFF. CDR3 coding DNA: TGTGCCAGCAGTTTCTCCAGGGGGCGGAACACTGAAGCTTTCTTT.

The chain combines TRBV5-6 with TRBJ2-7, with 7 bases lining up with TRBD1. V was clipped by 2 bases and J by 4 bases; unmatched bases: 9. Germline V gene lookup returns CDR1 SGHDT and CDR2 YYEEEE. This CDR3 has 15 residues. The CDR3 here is CASSLNWTGQYEQYF. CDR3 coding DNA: TGTGCCAGCAGCTTAAATTGGACAGGCCAATACGAGCAGTACTTC.

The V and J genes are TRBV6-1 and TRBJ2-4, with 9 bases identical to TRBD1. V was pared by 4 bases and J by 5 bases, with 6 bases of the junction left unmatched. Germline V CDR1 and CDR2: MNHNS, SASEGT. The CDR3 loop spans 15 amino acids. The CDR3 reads CASSAPGQGQNIQYF. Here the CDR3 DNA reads TGTGCCAGCAGTGCTCCGGGACAGGGACAAAACATTCAGTACTTC.

DNA of the CDR3: TGCAGCGTTGCGTCCGGGGGGGGAGATCAGCCCCAGCATTTT. This translates into CSVASGGGDQPQHF. The chain recombines TRBV29-1 with TRBJ1-5; tentative D call: TRBD1 (5 bases). The V and J ends lost 4 bases and 5 bases respectively, with 15 bases between them. This CDR3 has 14 amino acids. Germline lookup yields CDR1 SQVTM and CDR2 ANQGSEA.

This chain's CDR3 is CASSPATGKSTSPLHF. The CDR3 coding sequence is TGTGCCAGCAGCCCCGCGACAGGGAAAAGTACTTCACCCCTCCACTTT. The V and J genes are TRBV5-6 and TRBJ1-6; 7 nucleotides match TRBD1. The CDR3 extends over 16 amino acids. J gave up 9 bases and V 4 bases, and 13 bases lay outside the gene matches. The germline gives CDR1 SGHDT, CDR2 YYEEEE.

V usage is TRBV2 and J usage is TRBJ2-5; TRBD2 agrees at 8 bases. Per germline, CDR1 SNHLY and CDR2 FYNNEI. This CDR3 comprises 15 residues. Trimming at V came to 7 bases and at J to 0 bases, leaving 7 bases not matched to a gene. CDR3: CASIGLAPYQETQYF. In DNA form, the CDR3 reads TGTGCCAGCATCGGACTAGCCCCGTACCAAGAGACCCAGTACTTC.

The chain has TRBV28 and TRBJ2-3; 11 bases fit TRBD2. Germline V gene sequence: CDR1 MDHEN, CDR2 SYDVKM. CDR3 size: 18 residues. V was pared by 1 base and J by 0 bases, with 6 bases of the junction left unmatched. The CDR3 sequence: CASSLSLAGGPSTDTQYF. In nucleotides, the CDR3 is TGTGCCAGCAGTTTATCTCTAGCGGGAGGCCCTAGCACAGATACGCAGTATTTT.

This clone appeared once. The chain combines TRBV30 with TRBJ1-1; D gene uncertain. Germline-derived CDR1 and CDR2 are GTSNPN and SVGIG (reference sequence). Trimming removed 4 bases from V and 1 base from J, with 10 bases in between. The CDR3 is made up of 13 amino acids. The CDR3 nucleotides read TGTGCCTGGAATGAGGGCCCGAACACTGAAGCTTTCTTT. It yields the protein CAWNEGPNTEAFF.

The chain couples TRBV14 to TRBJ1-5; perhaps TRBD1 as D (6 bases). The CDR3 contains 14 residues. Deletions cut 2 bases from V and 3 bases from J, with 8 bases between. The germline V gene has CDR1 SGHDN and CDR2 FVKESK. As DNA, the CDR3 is TGTGCCAGCAGCCAATCAGGGGCCAATCAGCCCCAGCATTTT. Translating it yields CASSQSGANQPQHF.

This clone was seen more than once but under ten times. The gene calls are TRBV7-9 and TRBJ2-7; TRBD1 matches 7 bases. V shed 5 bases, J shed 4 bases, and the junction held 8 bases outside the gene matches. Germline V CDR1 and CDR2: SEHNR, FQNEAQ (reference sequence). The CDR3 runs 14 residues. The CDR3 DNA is TGTGCCAGCAGCACAAGGGGGACAGAATACGAGCAGTACTTC. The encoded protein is CASSTRGTEYEQYF.

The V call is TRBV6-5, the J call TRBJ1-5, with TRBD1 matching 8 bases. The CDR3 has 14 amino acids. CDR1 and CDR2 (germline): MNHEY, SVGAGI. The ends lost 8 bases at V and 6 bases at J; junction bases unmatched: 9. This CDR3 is CASRGQGGAQPQHF. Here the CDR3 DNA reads TGTGCCAGCCGAGGACAGGGAGGGGCTCAGCCCCAGCATTTT.

In nucleotides, the CDR3 is TGTGCCAGCAGTGTCACAGGGGGACGGGGGCAGCCCCAGCATTTT. It translates to CASSVTGGRGQPQHF. This chain joins TRBV6-5 and TRBJ1-5; 8 positions agree with TRBD1. The germline gives CDR1 MNHEY, CDR2 SVGAGI. The CDR3 is 15 amino acids. V dropped 5 bases and J dropped 7; count of bases not matched to a gene: 10.

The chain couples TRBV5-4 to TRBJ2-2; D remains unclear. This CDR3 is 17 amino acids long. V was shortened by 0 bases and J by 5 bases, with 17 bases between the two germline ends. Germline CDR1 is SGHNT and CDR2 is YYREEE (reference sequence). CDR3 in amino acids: CASSLAESSRWTGELFF. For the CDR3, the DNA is TGTGCCAGCAGCTTGGCCGAGTCGTCGAGGTGGACCGGGGAGCTGTTTTTT.